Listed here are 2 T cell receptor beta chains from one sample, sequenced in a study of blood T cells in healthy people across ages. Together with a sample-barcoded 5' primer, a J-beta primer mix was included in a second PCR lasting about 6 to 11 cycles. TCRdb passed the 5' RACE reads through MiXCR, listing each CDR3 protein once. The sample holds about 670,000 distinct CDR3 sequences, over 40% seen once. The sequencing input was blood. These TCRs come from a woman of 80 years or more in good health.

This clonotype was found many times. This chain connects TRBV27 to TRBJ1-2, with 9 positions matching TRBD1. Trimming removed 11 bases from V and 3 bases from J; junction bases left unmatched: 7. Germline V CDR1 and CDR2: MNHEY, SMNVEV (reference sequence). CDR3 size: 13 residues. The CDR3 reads CAPIWTGDYGYTF. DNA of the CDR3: TGTGCCCCCATCTGGACAGGGGACTATGGCTACACCTTC.

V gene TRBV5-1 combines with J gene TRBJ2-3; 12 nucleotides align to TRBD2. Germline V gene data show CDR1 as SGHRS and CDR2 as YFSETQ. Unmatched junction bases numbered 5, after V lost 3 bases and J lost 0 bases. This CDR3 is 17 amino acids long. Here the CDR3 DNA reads TGCGCCAGCAGCTCCAGGACTAGCGGGGCTAGCACAGATACGCAGTATTTT. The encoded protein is CASSSRTSGASTDTQYF.